This T cell receptor (beta chain) was sequenced for a study of regulatory T cells in long-lasting Graves disease. This clonotype turned up a few times. The germline V gene has CDR1 SGHDN and CDR2 FVKESK. J was trimmed by 4 bases and V by 5 bases; bases with no gene match: 11. This CDR3 spans 16 amino acids. Building of the TCR beta libraries involved iRepertoire HTBI primers and Arm-PCR of CDR3 regions. Via MiXCR, TCRdb re-called the multiplex PCR reads, giving one row per CDR3 protein. The repertoire holds fewer than 550,000 distinct CDR3 sequences, with around 15% as singletons. This sample's time point: newly diagnosed GD, antithyroid drugs for less than 3 months. TCR sequences were obtained from RNA taken from PBMCs. The data also belong to a second study, concerning T cells in Graves' hyperthyroidism and ophthalmopathy. That work states: Researchers report that a 13 V-J model separated ophthalmopathy from stable hyperthyroidism.

The chain is built from TRBV14 and TRBJ2-5, with TRBD2 identical over 9 bases. This specimen was peripheral blood mononuclear cells (PBMCs), taken at new diagnosis, from a patient treated with antithyroid drugs. The TCR sequence derives from a middle-aged woman with Graves disease. The CDR3 loop is CASSIVAGARGETQYF. CDR3 nucleotide sequence: TGTGCCAGCAGCATAGTAGCGGGGGCCAGGGGAGAGACCCAGTACTTC.